These 5 T cell receptor beta chains share one sample of origin, sequenced in a study of early T cells in non-severe SARS-CoV-2 infection. Each CDR3 protein gets one entry after TCRdb re-called the 5' RACE reads with MiXCR. The sample has around 89,000 distinct CDR3 sequences; roughly 14% are singletons. The sample consisted of whole blood. All receptors come from an adult who was a healthcare worker with PCR-confirmed SARS-CoV-2 infection or an uninfected control (not recorded which).

This clonotype has a handful of counts. The V gene is TRBV5-1, the J gene TRBJ2-7; 9 nucleotides match TRBD1. Trimming cost V 0 bases and J 7 bases; bases outside gene matches: 5. CDR3 length equals 14 residues. Germline CDR1 SGHRS, CDR2 YFSETQ. The CDR3 region has the DNA TGCGCCAGCAGCTTGGAGGGACAGGGCAGGGAGCAGTACGTC. Amino acid sequence: CASSLEGQGREQYV.

The sample holds a few counts of this clonotype. The chain links TRBV6-6 to TRBJ2-7; D may be TRBD1 or TRBD2 (5 bases each). Germline CDR1 MNHNY, CDR2 SVGAGI (reference sequence). The CDR3 is 15 residues long. V dropped 3 bases and J dropped 1 base, with 13 bases sitting between them. CDR3 in amino acids: CASSYSPGRSYEQYV. Here the CDR3 DNA reads TGTGCCAGCAGTTATTCCCCGGGACGGTCCTACGAGCAGTACGTC.

This clonotype was recorded a few times. This chain uses TRBV20-1 with TRBJ1-2; possibly TRBD1 for D (6 bases). There are 13 residues in the CDR3. Trimming shortened V by 0 bases and J by 7 bases, and 12 bases separated the two germline ends. CDR1 is DFQATT and CDR2 is SNEGSKA in the germline V gene (reference sequence). CDR3: CSAREPGGSGYTF. The CDR3 DNA reads as TGCAGTGCTAGAGAGCCCGGGGGCAGTGGCTACACCTTC.

The CDR3 DNA follows: TGCAGCGTTGAAACAGGGAGAGCTGAAGCTTTCTTT. Amino acids: CSVETGRAEAFF. The rearrangement links TRBV29-1 to TRBJ1-1; D is perhaps TRBD1 (6 bases). V was pared by 2 bases and J by 6 bases, with 10 bases between. Germline V gives CDR1 SQVTM, CDR2 ANQGSEA. This CDR3 is built from 12 residues.

This rearrangement joins TRBV6-5 to TRBJ2-3; perhaps TRBD2 as D (6 bases). V shed 4 bases and J shed 1 base, with 12 bases lying between them. Germline values: CDR1 MNHEY, CDR2 SVGAGI. This CDR3 has 15 residues. CDR3 in DNA: TGTGCCAGCAGTTTTAGCGGTCCAGGCACAGATACGCAGTATTTT. This encodes CASSFSGPGTDTQYF.